The 6 T cell receptor beta chains in this list originate from one sample, sequenced in a study of neurological immune-mediated disorders. TCRdb used MiXCR to reprocess the 5' RACE reads, holding one entry per CDR3 protein. Of about 87,000 distinct CDR3 sequences listed, around 3.4% are singletons. The sample was PBMCs. These receptors were taken from a woman aged 50 to 60 with multiple sclerosis.

This clonotype has only a few counts. CDR3 in amino acids: CASSLVKTGYGYTF. The CDR3, as DNA: TGTGCCAGCAGCTTAGTAAAAACCGGCTATGGCTACACCTTC. This chain links TRBV7-9 with TRBJ1-2; D unresolved. The germline V gene has CDR1 SEHNR and CDR2 FQNEAQ (reference sequence). Deletions cut 1 base from V and 4 bases from J, with 10 bases between. This CDR3 has 14 amino acids.

This clonotype was observed at least ten times. The V and J genes are TRBV6-2 or TRBV6-3 and TRBJ2-1; unclear D gene. This CDR3 region has 13 residues. V lost 6 bases, J lost 5 bases, and 11 bases lay in between. In germline, CDR1 is MNHEY, CDR2 SVGEGT. The chain's CDR3 is CASRRIPNNEQFF. The CDR3 DNA sequence: TGTGCCAGCAGACGCATACCAAACAATGAGCAGTTCTTC.

About this clonotype: Possible read error: a much larger clone is one base away. The rearrangement joins TRBV5-1 to TRBJ2-7; no clear D gene. Germline loops: CDR1 SGHRS, CDR2 YFSETQ. The CDR3 has 14 residues. Trimming took 0 bases from V and 3 from J, leaving 10 bases between them. CDR3 bases: TGCGCCAGCAGCTTGGTAGCTAACGACTACGAGCAGTACTTC. Translated: CASSLVANDYEQYF.

The chain has TRBV4-2 and TRBJ1-3; possible D gene TRBD1, 5 bases. V was clipped by 0 bases and J by 2 bases, with 11 bases between them. This CDR3 has 16 residues. Germline V gene lookup returns CDR1 LGHNA and CDR2 YNFKEQ. As DNA, the CDR3 is TGTGCCAGCAGCCAAGACCGGGGCAGGGCTGGAAACACCATATATTTT. It is translated as CASSQDRGRAGNTIYF.

Many counts were recorded for this clonotype. The gene calls are TRBV5-1 and TRBJ2-5; D perhaps matches TRBD2 (6 bases). The CDR3 has 17 amino acids. V was trimmed by 6 bases and J by 7 bases, leaving 28 bases between them. The germline V gene has CDR1 SGHRS and CDR2 YFSETQ. The chain's CDR3 is CASNVLWRGESRGTQYF. CDR3 bases: TGCGCCAGCAATGTCCTGTGGCGGGGAGAATCCCGAGGGACCCAGTACTTC.

Ten or more counts support this clonotype. This chain joins TRBV6-2 or TRBV6-3 and TRBJ2-7; D is perhaps TRBD1 (5 bases). This CDR3 comprises 12 residues. The germline gives CDR1 MNHEY, CDR2 SVGEGT. Between the trimmed V and J ends, which lost 2 bases and 5 bases, there was a span of 7 bases. Written as DNA, the CDR3 is TGTGCCAGCAGTTACCCAGGGAACGAGCAGTACTTC. Amino acids: CASSYPGNEQYF.